This T cell receptor beta chain was retrieved from a study of somatic mutations in cytotoxic T cells in rheumatoid arthritis. Original analysis: There were rare matches between patient CD8+ clones larger than 1% and published virus-specific TCRB sequences. Measured with immunoSEQ multiplex PCR; TCRdb has only the in-frame clones, and not every one. The DNA gave D and trimming, while V, J and clone size come from that table. The sample lists several thousand clones; about four fifths were seen once. The germline V gene has CDR1 SGHKS and CDR2 YYEKEE (reference sequence). V was clipped by 4 bases and J by 12 bases, with 23 bases between them. The CDR3 is made up of 15 amino acids.

Source material: CD8+ T cells sorted from blood. The clonotype was recovered from an adult with rheumatoid arthritis. The chain has TRBV5-5 and TRBJ2-1, with D possibly being TRBD1 (7 bases). The CDR3 sequence: CASSLVTGYEEGQFF. The CDR3 DNA reads TGTGCCAGCAGCCTCGTGACAGGGTATGAGGAGGGGCAGTTCTTC.